The sequence of this T cell receptor (beta chain) was determined in a study of cytomegalovirus exposure and HLA in healthy donors (dated by TCRdb to the late 2010s). Regarding the study in general: An earlier analysis of 587 of the donors reported roughly 300 Gb of sequence data and 95 million to 140 million unique TCR beta sequences obtained from 180 million or so T cells. HLA typing included class I and class II loci at four-digit resolution. A later genetic analysis took genome-wide SNP genotypes for about three fifths of the roughly 670 donors and used that subset as a discovery cohort. In an earlier analysis of a few hundred of the donors, high-throughput TCR beta sequencing was used to judge whether each TCR beta V gene segment behaved as functional or pseudogenic. The study was designed to test whether signatures of past pathogen exposure could be identified by cataloging public T cell receptors. Of the roughly 390 genotyped donors, over 65% fell in the genetic ancestry cluster associated with self-reported Caucasian donors. A separate validation cohort of roughly 120 different subjects was used in addition to the approximately 610-subject first cohort. Typing coverage differed by locus: A, B, C, DRB1 and DQB1 were typed in about 620-630 donors, DQA1 in 522, DPA1 in some 570, and DPB1 in just under 490. To predict cytomegalovirus infection status, the study combined high-throughput TCR immunosequencing, statistical association of individual TCRs with disease status, and machine learning. Alongside the repertoire data, information on donor age, sex, ethnicity and CMV serostatus was compiled. The T cell repertoires of under 750 subjects were profiled by immunosequencing and related to cytomegalovirus serostatus. Every repertoire in the discovery cohort had been generated on one and the same sequencing platform. About 310 gigabases of sequencing data and 70 million to 85 million unique TCR sequences were included in an early release covering several hundred HLA-typed donors. In a later analysis, previously published TCR beta repertoires from 500 to 750 donors were re-analyzed and high-resolution HLA genotyping was added so that TCR occurrence patterns could be studied. On average, around 230,000 unique TCR beta nucleotide sequences were sequenced per donor among some 430 genotyped donors of the cohort, with 15% to 20% of those sequences being non-productive. Because of strong linkage in the cohort, five DR-DQ haplotypes were treated as single units for association and clustering. In the later analysis, no new phenotypic data were used to find candidate immune exposures; instead, reliance was placed on TCR beta sequences and their occurrence across donors. Paper-wide results and their limitations: A later analysis found that HLA-associated TCR beta chains were more clonally expanded and had lower generation probabilities than equally common non-associated chains. Some IMGT-functional V segments, including TRBV6-2 and TRBV6-3, could not be distinguished by the 87-base-pair reads and were therefore excluded. A later analysis reported that several top co-occurrence clusters appeared linked to parvovirus B19, influenza, CMV and Epstein-Barr virus. Correlated functional status among segregating V segments might be attributable to linkage disequilibrium, but an unknown experimental factor could not be ruled out. Broadly in line with IMGT annotations, most TCR beta V segments showed up in productive rearrangements about 90% or about 30% of the time in an earlier analysis of 587 of the donors. According to a later analysis, TCR association rates differed among HLA loci, with DRB1 alleles showing the most associated TCRs and HLA-C alleles showing the fewest. Strong co-occurrence of HLA alleles, especially DR and DQ, made assigning TCR associations to individual alleles difficult. A later analysis found that most CMV-associated TCR beta chains appeared HLA-restricted, with HLA associations seemingly driven largely by CMV exposure. The study listed 150 to 200 TCR beta chains as associated with cytomegalovirus. A cluster of highly shared sequence variants was judged likely to represent a technical artifact of the sequencing pipeline. Because counts were too low, some 16 rarely observed V segments, including chromosome 9 orphons, were excluded from the earlier analysis of fewer than 650 of the donors. In vitro tests confirmed that a few of the cytomegalovirus-associated TCR beta chains recognize cytomegalovirus antigens. A further reported finding was that TCR beta sequences accurately predicted the HLA-A and HLA-B alleles for most subjects in the first cohort. Roughly uniform sequencing depth across donors was assumed in presence/absence analyses, although this assumption may not hold. This cohort had only TCR beta chains sequenced, and the lack of alpha or paired-chain data limited which features could be detected. HLA typing was unavailable for some donors at each locus, so association tests used only the typed subset. Most TCR sequences were observed very rarely across donors, whereas some public TCRs were present in many individuals. In a later genetic analysis, fewer N-insertions in productive TCRs were reported among donors in an Asian-associated ancestry cluster than the roughly 670-donor mean. The classifier was reported to diagnose cytomegalovirus status with high specificity and sensitivity in both the original cohort and the validation cohort. Immune exposure information for the cohort was limited to CMV serostatus. The authors suggested that the approach could potentially be extended to other disease states and immunological phenotypes. A later genetic analysis associated a missense DCLRE1C variant with V-gene and J-gene trimming of TCR beta chains, and an independent cohort replicated the association. Specific HLA alleles were associated with 15,000 to 20,000 TCR beta sequences at a false discovery rate of 0.05 in a later analysis.

After removal of 2 bases from V and 7 bases from J, the junction retains 5 bases not matched to a gene. According to the germline V gene, CDR1 reads SGHRS and CDR2 reads YFSETQ. The CDR3 has 14 amino acids, counting the end cysteine and phenylalanine. Solely the CDR3 DNA is kept, with 42 bases framed from the first base. Libraries were built with the immunoSEQ multiplex PCR assay. For the multiplex PCR, a mixture combining 60 forward primers for TCR Vbeta segments and 13 reverse primers for TCR Jbeta segments was used. A multiplex PCR assay on genomic DNA amplified the CDR3 region of rearranged TCR beta genes. Amplified TCR beta libraries were sequenced as 87-base-pair reads on the Illumina HiSeq System. Under the source paper's analysis protocol: In a later analysis, approximately 74 million unique TCR beta chains were counted across the approximately 620 repertoires, and around 10 million of these chains were shared by at least two donors. Raw reads were error-corrected and collapsed into unique sequences with a nearest-neighbor algorithm that merged closely related sequences to remove PCR and sequencing errors. Alignment of CDR3 sequences to IMGT reference sequences was used to assign V, D and J gene segments. For a sequence to be retained, a match of at least six nucleotides was required to both a V gene segment and a J gene segment. A rearrangement was called productive if the CDR3 had no stop codons and remained in frame with V and J, and every other rearrangement was called non-productive. Following IMGT convention, CDR3 was defined as the stretch from the second conserved V-encoded cysteine to the conserved J-encoded phenylalanine. The earlier analysis of about 610 of the donors excluded any sequence lacking an unambiguous match to a single V gene segment. An earlier analysis of approximately 590 of the donors classified V segments as functional when productive rearrangements were above 56.7% and as segregating when the standard deviation between donors was above 5%. A statistical classification framework was developed to diagnose cytomegalovirus status using the catalog of TCR beta chain sequences. V and J gene assignment, in a later analysis, came from comparing TCR nucleotide sequences with IMGT/GENE-DB human TR gene sequences. A later analysis assigned CDR3 sequences and most-parsimonious VDJ recombination scenarios with the TCRdist pipeline. In a later analysis, every TCR beta chain was defined by the combination of its CDR3 amino acid sequence and its V-gene family, and reads without a unique V-gene family were dropped. In a later analysis, a few hundred highly shared, low-generation-probability nucleotide sequences were removed to address suspected cross-contamination and a sequencing artifact. In a later analysis, a clonal expansion index was calculated for each public chain from normalized within-repertoire ranks of inferred template counts. Generation probabilities in a later analysis came from a VDJ recombination model fitted to out-of-frame rearrangements, and those results were checked against IGoR. In a later analysis, hypergeometric tests were used to score TCR-TCR, TCR-HLA and TCR-CMV co-occurrence, with a repertoire-size bias correction applied to TCR pairs. False discovery rates were estimated in a later analysis by permuting HLA or CMV assignments 20 times. In a later analysis, co-occurring TCRs were grouped using DBSCAN, and TCRdist sequence similarity was added for clustering within HLA-allele-positive subsets. For co-occurrence clustering, repertoires with fewer than 30,000 or more than 120,000 public chains were excluded, along with a handful of repertoires with anomalous nucleotide sharing. This is the immuneACCESS table as TCRdb keeps it, with only in-frame sequences that have V and J called. A part of the clones is gone; compared with another copy, unresolved V genes explain less than half, and the rest is unexplained. V and J calls and clone size are as listed in that table; D and trimming were resolved from the DNA. This sample holds some 96,000 clones; over 60% were observed only once. In total, the top ten clones hold roughly 7.1% of the sample.

This clone was found a few times. Its antigen specificity is not known. The sample holds no much larger clone one base away, and base qualities are not on file. In total, approximately 700 healthy bone marrow donors made up the cohort. Cohort members were all nominally healthy when sampled, although unrecorded immune exposures were likely present. The donor was CMV seronegative and was included in the group of over 300 seronegative cohort members. Each donor provided a peripheral blood sample, and peripheral blood mononuclear cells were used for TCR beta sequencing. Genomic DNA extraction from the blood cell samples was performed with the Qiagen DNeasy Blood Extraction Kit.

The TCR sequence derives from a female donor in good health and CMV-seronegative. The sequenced material came from PBMCs. This chain joins TRBV5-1 to TRBJ2-7; TRBD1 agrees with 11 junctional bases. The nucleotide sequence reads TGCGCCAGCAGCTTCGGGACAGGGGGGGGAGAGCAGTACTTC. Translated, it gives CASSFGTGGGEQYF.